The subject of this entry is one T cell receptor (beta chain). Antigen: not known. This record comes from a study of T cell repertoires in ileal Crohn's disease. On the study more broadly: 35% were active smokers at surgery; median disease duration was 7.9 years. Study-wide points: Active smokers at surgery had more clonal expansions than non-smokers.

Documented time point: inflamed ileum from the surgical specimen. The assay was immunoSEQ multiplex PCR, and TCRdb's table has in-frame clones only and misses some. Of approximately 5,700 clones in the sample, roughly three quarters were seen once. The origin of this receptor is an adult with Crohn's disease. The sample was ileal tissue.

The CDR3 region is CASSLAGPSYEQYF. The CDR3 coding sequence is TGTGCCAGCAGCCTAGCGGGTCCCTCCTACGAGCAGTACTTC. The chain is built from TRBV5-4 and TRBJ2-7; TRBD2 agrees at 8 bases. With 4 bases clipped from V and 0 bases from J, the junction kept 3 bases outside the gene matches. Germline values: CDR1 SGHNT, CDR2 YYREEE (reference sequence). This CDR3 has 14 residues.